A selection of T cell receptor beta chains follows, all from one sample in a study of blood T cell repertoires in COVID-19. The method was immunoSEQ multiplex PCR; TCRdb's version includes in-frame clones alone and lacks a portion of them. The table records some 300,000 clones, approximately 86% of them present only once. Sequencing was done on a sample of peripheral blood. Every receptor here comes from a man in his 70s with acute or convalescent COVID-19. The CDR3 runs from the conserved cysteine through the conserved F or W.

TRBV28	TRBJ2-7	CASHSEDRGDYEQYF
TRBV9	TRBJ2-3	CASSVGAGGITDTQYF
TRBV23-1	TRBJ2-2	CASTTGELFF
TRBV6-6	TRBJ1-1	CASRPGVMNTEAFF
TRBV3-1/TRBV3-2	TRBJ2-6	CASSQDSGTGHSSGANVLTF
TRBV28	TRBJ2-1	CASSPTKVWAGLNPRSTEQFF
TRBV7-9	TRBJ2-7	CASSTAGTGAYEQYF
TRBV11-2	TRBJ1-5	CASSLDRVGGVGQPQHF
TRBV2	TRBJ2-7	CASRGTGASYEQYF
TRBV28	TRBJ2-7	CASTAGTGYLEQYF
TRBV5-6	TRBJ1-2	CASSSTHYGYTF
TRBV6-1	TRBJ2-3	CASSVSRGGPIFGTDTQYF
TRBV24-1	TRBJ2-1	CATSSPIRYNEQFF
TRBV5-5	TRBJ2-1	CASSLAPGNNEQFF
TRBV7-2	TRBJ2-3	CASSAPGGPGTQYF